Listed here are 32 T cell receptor beta chains from one sample, sequenced in a study of lymphopenia after photon versus proton radiotherapy. Profiled with immunoSEQ multiplex PCR; TCRdb holds only in-frame clones, not every one. This table has around 66,000 clones, approximately 83% appearing once. This material consisted of peripheral blood, taken from a patient treated with photon-based radiotherapy. The receptor set was obtained from a middle-aged man with gastric cancer.

The chain recombines TRBV7-2 with TRBJ2-1; D possibly corresponds to TRBD1 (6 bases). Trimming removed 5 bases from V and 7 bases from J, with 24 bases in between. Germline-derived CDR1 and CDR2 are SGHTA and FQGNSA. This CDR3 is built from 17 residues. Here the CDR3 reads CASSPGVRGFLRNEQFF. The CDR3 region has the DNA TGTGCCAGCAGCCCAGGGGTGAGGGGATTTCTTAGGAATGAGCAGTTCTTC.

The V and J genes are TRBV30 and TRBJ1-5; D is undetermined. This CDR3 is 14 amino acids long. CDR1 is GTSNPN and CDR2 is SVGIG in the germline V gene (reference sequence). The germline V and J ends were trimmed by 0 bases and 8 bases, with 14 bases remaining between them. This chain's CDR3 is CAWSVGPGSKPQHF. The CDR3 DNA follows: TGTGCCTGGAGTGTAGGGCCAGGCTCGAAGCCCCAGCATTTT.

The CDR3 protein is CASSSYSGEETQYF. The CDR3 region has the DNA TGTGCCAGCAGTTCTTACTCGGGAGAAGAGACCCAGTACTTC. The gene calls are TRBV27 and TRBJ2-5; a weak D match, TRBD2 (6 bases). The V gene lost 4 bases and the J gene lost 3 bases, with 12 bases spanning the gap. The CDR3 extends over 14 amino acids. The germline V gene encodes CDR1 MNHEY and CDR2 SMNVEV (reference sequence).

The V gene is TRBV5-5, the J gene TRBJ2-7; D might be TRBD1 or TRBD2, each matching 6 bases. Germline CDR1 SGHKS, CDR2 YYEKEE (reference sequence). This CDR3 comprises 15 residues. V was cut by 7 bases and J by 5 bases, with 22 bases left in between. The CDR3 DNA follows: TGTGCCAGCGGACTATCTCCCCAGGGGCACAACGAGCAGTACTTC. Protein product: CASGLSPQGHNEQYF. The entire variable domain, with the rest obtained from reference TRBV5-5 and TRBJ2-7, is as follows: DAGVTQSPTHLIKTRGQQVTLRCSPISGHKSVSWYQQVLGQGPQFIFQYYEKEERGRGNFPDRFSARQFPNYSSELNVNALLLGDSALYLCASGLSPQGHNEQYFGPGTRLTVT.

V gene TRBV7-6 combines with J gene TRBJ2-7; TRBD1 or TRBD2 may be the D gene (5 bases each). The CDR3 loop spans 16 amino acids. Trimming took 0 bases from V and 3 from J, leaving 15 bases between them. Germline CDR1 is SGHVS and CDR2 is FNYEAQ. This chain's CDR3 is CASSLATQPGGYEQYF. CDR3 coding DNA: TGTGCCAGCAGCTTAGCAACACAACCTGGGGGCTACGAGCAGTACTTC. Complete variable domain (other parts from reference TRBV7-6 and TRBJ2-7): GAGVSQSPRYKVTKRGQDVALRCDPISGHVSLYWYRQALGQGPEFLTYFNYEAQQDKSGLPNDRFSAERPEGSISTLTIQRTEQRDSAMYRCASSLATQPGGYEQYFGPGTRLTVT.

The chain is built from TRBV10-1 and TRBJ2-6; 10 bases agree with TRBD1. This CDR3 is 17 amino acids long. With 8 bases clipped from V and 4 bases from J, the junction kept 11 bases outside the gene matches. Germline-derived CDR1 and CDR2 are WNHNN and SYGVQD (reference sequence). The CDR3 DNA is TGCGCCAGCGAGGGAAGGACAGGGGGGCCCGGGGCCAACGTCCTGACTTTC. It codes for CASEGRTGGPGANVLTF.

CDR3 bases: TGCGCCAGCAGCCAAGTTTTCGGCGGGGGGTTAGACATTCAGTACTTC. Its protein product is CASSQVFGGGLDIQYF. The V and J genes are TRBV4-3 and TRBJ2-4; 8 positions agree with TRBD2. Germline V gene sequence: CDR1 LGHNA, CDR2 YSLEER. After removal of 1 base from V and 8 bases from J, the junction contained 10 bases not matched to a gene. This CDR3 is 16 amino acids long.

The chain carries TRBV30 and TRBJ2-3, with TRBD2 matching 9 bases. V was pared by 7 bases and J by 7 bases, with 9 bases of the junction left unmatched. From germline, CDR1 is GTSNPN and CDR2 SVGIG (reference sequence). The CDR3 runs 13 residues. CDR3 in amino acids: CAFQRGVGNTQYF. CDR3 bases: TGTGCCTTCCAGCGGGGGGTGGGGAATACGCAGTATTTT.

The rearrangement uses TRBV19 and TRBJ1-5, with 7 nucleotides matching TRBD1. V gave up 3 bases and J gave up 8 bases; unmatched junction bases: 4. Germline assignment: CDR1 LNHDA and CDR2 SQIVND (reference sequence). CDR3 length equals 13 residues. CDR3 sequence reads: CASSIFGTEPQHF. CDR3 in DNA: TGTGCCAGTAGTATTTTTGGGACAGAGCCCCAGCATTTT.

This clone has just a few counts. The rearrangement uses TRBV7-8 and TRBJ2-1; the D gene is possibly TRBD2 (7 bases). The CDR3 runs to 17 residues. CDR1 is SGHVS, CDR2 FQNEAQ, per germline. V was trimmed by 5 bases and J by 5 bases, leaving 22 bases between them. The CDR3 sequence is CASSRAGAGYPDNEQFF. CDR3 sequence (DNA): TGTGCCAGCAGCCGCGCGGGGGCCGGCTATCCGGACAATGAGCAGTTCTTC.

This chain joins TRBV27 and TRBJ1-1; 8 bases are a match to TRBD1. Losses at the gene ends were 6 bases for V and 7 bases for J; bases not matched to a gene: 7. The germline V gene has CDR1 MNHEY and CDR2 SMNVEV (reference sequence). There are 13 residues in the CDR3. CDR3 sequence (DNA): TGTGCCAGCAGGACATGGGACAGGTTTGAAGCTTTCTTT. Translated, it gives CASRTWDRFEAFF.

This chain connects TRBV10-3 to TRBJ1-2; 8 nucleotides align to TRBD1. Germline V lookup: CDR1 ENHRY, CDR2 SYGVKD. V lost 3 bases, J lost 7 bases, and 4 bases stayed unmatched. This CDR3 is 13 amino acids long. CDR3 protein: CAISEQQGVGYTF. As DNA, the CDR3 is TGTGCCATCAGTGAACAACAGGGGGTTGGCTACACCTTC.

The CDR3 sequence: CASSLGPEEAFF. In DNA form, the CDR3 reads TGCGCCAGCAGCTTAGGACCGGAGGAGGCTTTCTTT. The gene calls are TRBV5-1 and TRBJ1-1; D uncertain. V lost 2 bases and J 11 bases, leaving 13 bases between the germline ends. Germline-derived CDR1 and CDR2 are SGHRS and YFSETQ. The CDR3 sequence is 12 residues long.

The chain is built from TRBV19 and TRBJ2-7, with D possibly being TRBD2 (6 bases). Germline CDR1 is LNHDA and CDR2 is SQIVND (reference sequence). The CDR3 has 12 residues. V gave up 6 bases and J gave up 7 bases, with 13 bases separating them. CDR3 residues: CASSPWRGEQYF. The CDR3 DNA reads TGTGCCAGTAGCCCCTGGCGGGGTGAGCAGTACTTC.

This clone was counted between two and nine times. The V gene is TRBV7-2, the J gene TRBJ2-7; 9 bases are shared with TRBD2. The V and J ends lost 2 bases and 4 bases, in that order; junction bases with no gene match: 6. The CDR3 spans 15 residues. Germline CDR1 and CDR2: SGHTA and FQGNSA. The CDR3 region is CASSLRASGVYEQYF. DNA of the CDR3: TGTGCCAGCAGCTTAAGGGCTAGCGGGGTTTACGAGCAGTACTTC.

The chain is built from TRBV7-2 and TRBJ1-5; 7 positions match TRBD1. Germline CDR1 and CDR2: SGHTA and FQGNSA. V shed 5 bases, J shed 5 bases, and the junction held 9 bases outside the gene matches. The CDR3 contains 15 residues. The CDR3 loop is CASSKQGQAHQPQHF. DNA for the CDR3: TGTGCCAGCAGCAAACAAGGACAGGCCCATCAGCCCCAGCATTTT.

The gene calls are TRBV5-4 and TRBJ2-3; unclear D gene. Germline V CDR1 and CDR2: SGHNT, YYREEE (reference sequence). CDR3 length: 14 residues. V lost 1 base to trimming and J lost 0 bases, with 6 bases between them. In nucleotides, the CDR3 is TGTGCCAGCAGCTTGAGGGTGAGCACAGATACGCAGTATTTT. It specifies CASSLRVSTDTQYF.

The gene calls are TRBV5-1 and TRBJ2-5; a possible D gene is TRBD1 (5 bases). This CDR3 spans 15 amino acids. V lost 2 bases and J 4 bases, leaving 15 bases between the germline ends. CDR1 and CDR2 from the germline V gene are SGHRS and YFSETQ. CDR3: CASSFRWGQGETQYF. DNA for the CDR3: TGCGCCAGCAGCTTTAGGTGGGGCCAGGGAGAGACCCAGTACTTC. The variable domain in full, with the rest retrieved from reference TRBV5-1 and TRBJ2-5, is KAGVTQTPRYLIKTRGQQVTLSCSPISGHRSVSWYQQTPGQGLQFLFEYFSETQRNKGNFPGRFSGRQFSNSRSEMNVSTLELGDSALYLCASSFRWGQGETQYFGPGTRLLVL.

This clone was seen only a few times. This chain uses TRBV7-9 with TRBJ1-6, with a tentative D call TRBD1 (6 bases). The germline CDR1 and CDR2 sequences are SEHNR and FQNEAQ (reference sequence). The CDR3 length is 12 residues. V lost 4 bases to trimming and J lost 13 bases, with 11 bases between them. The DNA of the CDR3 is TGTGCCAGCAGCTACGCAGGGGCCCCCCTCCACTTT. It specifies CASSYAGAPLHF.

The V gene is TRBV7-2, the J gene TRBJ2-7; TRBD2 matches 13 bases. The CDR3 is 14 residues long. Germline values: CDR1 SGHTA, CDR2 FQGNSA. Losses at the gene ends were 6 bases for V and 7 bases for J; bases not matched to a gene: 6. This CDR3 is CASRGLAGQGEQYF. CDR3 in DNA: TGTGCCAGCAGGGGACTAGCGGGGCAAGGGGAGCAGTACTTC.

This chain uses TRBV4-3 with TRBJ2-5; TRBD1 matches 9 bases. The germline V gene encodes CDR1 LGHNA and CDR2 YSLEER. This CDR3 region has 16 residues. The J segment lost 1 base and the V segment lost 3 bases, leaving 6 bases of the junction unmatched. This CDR3 is CASSQSGTGIQETQYF. CDR3 sequence (DNA): TGCGCCAGCAGCCAGTCCGGGACAGGGATCCAAGAGACCCAGTACTTC.

V gene TRBV11-2 combines with J gene TRBJ2-7; TRBD1 agrees at 7 bases. Germline lookup yields CDR1 SGHAT and CDR2 FQNNGV. After removal of 1 base from V and 9 bases from J, the junction contained 6 bases not matched to a gene. The CDR3 runs to 13 residues. CDR3 DNA sequence: TGTGCCAGCAGCTTAGGACAGGGAAGCTTGCAGTACTTC. Protein sequence: CASSLGQGSLQYF.

This chain joins TRBV7-2 and TRBJ1-3, with no clear D. V lost 8 bases and J 0 bases, leaving 14 bases between the germline ends. The CDR3 covers 15 residues. From germline, CDR1 is SGHTA and CDR2 FQGNSA. DNA for the CDR3: TGTGCCAGCGGCCGGCCCCCTGGCTCTGGAAACACCATATATTTT. It translates to CASGRPPGSGNTIYF.

This clone has only one observation. CDR3 residues: CASSESSEGYEQYF. The CDR3 DNA is TGTGCCAGCAGTGAATCTAGTGAGGGTTACGAGCAGTACTTC. V and J are TRBV25-1 and TRBJ2-7, with D perhaps TRBD2 (5 bases). V lost 1 base, J lost 4 bases, and 11 bases lay in between. From germline, CDR1 is MGHDK and CDR2 SYGVNS. The CDR3 contains 14 residues.

The chain links TRBV5-6 to TRBJ2-2; 7 nucleotides line up with TRBD2. The CDR3 consists of 15 residues. The germline gives CDR1 SGHDT, CDR2 YYEEEE. V dropped 1 base and J dropped 6; count of bases not matched to a gene: 6. This chain's CDR3 is CASSLIQGGSGELFF. The CDR3 nucleotides read TGTGCCAGCAGCTTGATCCAGGGAGGGTCCGGGGAGCTGTTTTTT.

CDR3 region: CASSPQGARTEAFF. The CDR3 nucleotides read TGTGCCAGCAGCCCACAGGGGGCGAGGACTGAAGCTTTCTTT. The chain is built from TRBV6-5 and TRBJ1-1; 9 nucleotides align to TRBD1. V was clipped by 6 bases and J by 5 bases; unmatched bases: 7. Germline values: CDR1 MNHEY, CDR2 SVGAGI. The CDR3 has 14 residues.

This clone was recorded a few times. The V call is TRBV19, the J call TRBJ1-2, with D unresolved. Germline-derived CDR1 and CDR2 are LNHDA and SQIVND (reference sequence). V lost 5 bases and J 7 bases, leaving 11 bases between the germline ends. The CDR3 sequence is 12 residues long. The DNA for the CDR3 is TGTGCCAGTAGTCCCCGGGAGGGTGGCTACACCTTC. The encoded protein is CASSPREGGYTF.

The genes are TRBV9 and TRBJ2-5; D assignment may be TRBD1 or TRBD2 (5 bases each). Germline CDR1 is SGDLS and CDR2 is YYNGEE. This CDR3 comprises 13 residues. Trimming stripped 0 bases from V and 4 bases from J, with 7 bases between. CDR3 loop: CASSVVGTETQYF. DNA of the CDR3: TGTGCCAGCAGCGTAGTGGGGACAGAGACCCAGTACTTC.

The chain carries TRBV5-1 and TRBJ1-3; D uncertain. V lost 2 bases to trimming and J lost 0 bases, with 12 bases between them. CDR3 length: 16 residues. The V gene's germline CDR1 is SGHRS and CDR2 YFSETQ. The CDR3 here is CASSFQTPTSGNTIYF. The CDR3 DNA is TGCGCCAGCAGCTTCCAGACGCCTACCTCTGGAAACACCATATATTTT. Together with reference TRBV5-1 and TRBJ1-3, the CDR3 gives the full variable domain: KAGVTQTPRYLIKTRGQQVTLSCSPISGHRSVSWYQQTPGQGLQFLFEYFSETQRNKGNFPGRFSGRQFSNSRSEMNVSTLELGDSALYLCASSFQTPTSGNTIYFGEGSWLTVV.

This clone was picked up a small number of times. The rearrangement joins TRBV18 to TRBJ1-5; D gene uncertain. CDR3 length equals 14 residues. V lost 3 bases and J 8 bases, leaving 14 bases between the germline ends. Germline V CDR1 and CDR2: KGHSH, LQKENI. CDR3 nucleotides: TGTGCCAGCTCACCGCGCGTATCTAAGGAGCCCCAGCATTTT. This gives the protein CASSPRVSKEPQHF.

The sample holds one count of this clone. The rearrangement joins TRBV19 to TRBJ1-5; D is uncertain. Trimming pared 5 bases from V and 9 bases from J, leaving 14 bases between. The CDR3 is 13 amino acids. CDR1 is LNHDA, CDR2 SQIVND, per germline (reference sequence). Here the CDR3 reads CASSFQSILPQHF. The CDR3 DNA reads TGTGCCAGTAGTTTTCAGTCCATTCTGCCCCAGCATTTT.

This clone was seen a few times. The CDR3 reads CASSETGYTDTQYF. CDR3 coding DNA: TGTGCCAGTAGTGAGACGGGGTACACAGATACGCAGTATTTT. This sequence joins TRBV19 and TRBJ2-3; TRBD2 is a possible D gene (5 bases). V lost 5 bases to trimming and J lost 2 bases, with 11 bases between them. The germline V gene encodes CDR1 LNHDA and CDR2 SQIVND (reference sequence). This CDR3 contains 14 residues.